The 12 T cell receptor beta chains given below trace back to one sample, sequenced in a study of blood T cells in healthy people across ages. Next came a second PCR, run for about 6 to 12 cycles, which used a sample-barcoded 5' primer along with a J-beta primer mix. TCRdb processed the 5' RACE reads anew with MiXCR; each CDR3 protein has one entry. Among some 700,000 distinct CDR3 sequences listed, roughly 47% were seen once. Sequenced input: blood. The receptors originated from an older woman in good health.

The CDR3 region has the DNA TGTGCCAGCAGTTTCCTCCCCTCGGGCTACGAGCAGTACTTC. This codes for CASSFLPSGYEQYF. This chain links TRBV27 with TRBJ2-4; D call uncertain. The DNA matches TRBJ2-7 better at its end, which makes the J call doubtful. Per the germline V gene, CDR1 is MNHEY and CDR2 is SMNVEV (reference sequence). CDR3 size: 14 residues.

This clonotype has more than one count but fewer than ten. The rearrangement uses TRBV9 and TRBJ1-1, with D possibly matching TRBD1 (6 bases). V was cut by 3 bases and J by 1 base, with 19 bases left in between. CDR3 size: 17 residues. The germline V gene has CDR1 SGDLS and CDR2 YYNGEE. CDR3 bases: TGTGCCAGCAGCGCCCAACAGGGTTATTCGAGGAACACTGAAGCTTTCTTT. This sequence encodes CASSAQQGYSRNTEAFF.

V usage is TRBV5-4 and J usage is TRBJ2-5, with a possible D match to TRBD1 (7 bases). Germline values: CDR1 SGHNT, CDR2 YYREEE (reference sequence). This CDR3 region has 16 residues. V was pared by 2 bases and J by 4 bases, with 18 bases between. The CDR3 bases are TGTGCCAGCAGCTTTGCGGGGAGGAGGGGGCGAGAGACCCAGTACTTC. It specifies CASSFAGRRGRETQYF.

This clonotype has only a few counts. This chain joins TRBV7-3 and TRBJ2-5, with 8 nucleotides matching TRBD2. CDR3 size: 15 residues. J lost 4 bases, V lost 1 base, and 5 bases had no gene match. The germline V gene has CDR1 SGHTA and CDR2 FQGTGA. CDR3 sequence (DNA): TGTGCCAGCAGCTTAAACGGGGGGGCCCGAGAGACCCAGTACTTC. Translating it yields CASSLNGGARETQYF.

This clonotype was seen repeatedly, ten times or more. The chain joins TRBV11-2 to TRBJ2-6, with D possibly TRBD2 on 5 matching bases. This CDR3 region has 15 residues. The V gene lost 5 bases and the J gene lost 9 bases, with 17 bases spanning the gap. The V gene's germline CDR1 is SGHAT and CDR2 FQNNGV. The CDR3 loop reads CASSPVRRRDNVLTF. The DNA of the CDR3 is TGTGCCAGCAGCCCCGTCCGCCGACGGGACAACGTCCTGACTTTC. Drawing the rest from reference TRBV11-2 and TRBJ2-6, the complete variable domain is EAGVAQSPRYKIIEKRQSVAFWCNPISGHATLYWYQQILGQGPKLLIQFQNNGVVDDSQLPKDRFSAERLKGVDSTLKIQPAKLEDSAVYLCASSPVRRRDNVLTFGAGSRLTVL.

The chain links TRBV11-2 to TRBJ2-5, with D perhaps being TRBD1 or TRBD2 (6 bases each). The germline V and J ends were trimmed by 0 bases and 7 bases, with 15 bases remaining between them. CDR3 length equals 15 residues. Germline CDR1 and CDR2: SGHAT and FQNNGV. DNA of the CDR3: TGTGCCAGCAGCTTAGATCGAGGGAAGGGGGGGACCCAGTACTTC. Its translation is CASSLDRGKGGTQYF.

This clonotype was detected once. The genes are TRBV5-1 and TRBJ2-7; 8 bases are shared with TRBD2. The CDR3 loop spans 15 amino acids. Germline V gene lookup returns CDR1 SGHRS and CDR2 YFSETQ. Trimming took 0 bases from V and 3 from J; bases not matched to a gene: 5. The CDR3 sequence is CASSLEGRGVYEQYF. Written as DNA, the CDR3 is TGCGCCAGCAGCTTGGAAGGGCGGGGGGTCTACGAGCAGTACTTC.

This chain connects TRBV5-1 to TRBJ1-6; the D is unclear. Trimming shortened V by 4 bases and J by 6 bases, and 14 bases separated the two germline ends. The CDR3 loop spans 15 amino acids. CDR1 SGHRS and CDR2 YFSETQ come from the germline V gene. The CDR3 sequence: CASSLARGSNSPLHF. CDR3 in DNA: TGCGCCAGCAGCCTCGCCCGTGGAAGTAATTCACCCCTCCACTTT.

A few counts support this clonotype. The chain links TRBV20-1 to TRBJ2-3, with D unclear. Germline CDR1 DFQATT, CDR2 SNEGSKA (reference sequence). CDR3 length: 16 amino acids. V was shortened by 0 bases and J by 4 bases, with 17 bases between the two germline ends. The CDR3 DNA follows: TGCAGTGCTAGAGATGCCCCGAGACCGAGCCCAGATACGCAGTATTTT. Encoded protein: CSARDAPRPSPDTQYF.

This clonotype was counted a few times. The chain carries TRBV9 and TRBJ1-2; D is perhaps TRBD1 (5 bases). Germline CDR1 SGDLS, CDR2 YYNGEE. The CDR3 is 15 amino acids. Trimming shortened V by 0 bases and J by 4 bases, and 13 bases separated the two germline ends. This chain's CDR3 is CASSVGADRPYGYTF. DNA for the CDR3: TGTGCCAGCAGCGTAGGGGCCGACAGACCCTATGGCTACACCTTC.

The chain employs TRBV7-2 and TRBJ1-1, with D unclear. Trimming shortened V by 3 bases and J by 1 base, and 9 bases separated the two germline ends. CDR1 is SGHTA and CDR2 is FQGNSA in the germline V gene. CDR3 size: 14 residues. This CDR3 is CASSFSAGNTEAFF. In DNA form, the CDR3 reads TGTGCCAGCAGCTTTAGTGCAGGGAACACTGAAGCTTTCTTT.

This clonotype was detected only a few times. V is TRBV5-1 and J is TRBJ1-2; TRBD1 aligns across 7 bases. J was trimmed by 4 bases and V by 4 bases; bases with no gene match: 10. The CDR3 extends over 15 amino acids. Germline-derived CDR1 and CDR2 are SGHRS and YFSETQ. The CDR3 reads CASSVTGESSYGYTF. The DNA for the CDR3 is TGCGCCAGCAGCGTTACAGGGGAATCTAGCTATGGCTACACCTTC.